The next 11 T cell receptor beta chains were all read from a single sample in a study of shared clonotypes between healthy human individuals. Measured with immunoSEQ multiplex PCR; TCRdb has only the in-frame clones, and not every one. In the table there are 1.4 million to 1.5 million clones, roughly 96% of which are singletons. The sequenced sample was naive CD4+ T cells sorted from blood. Indicated subset: CD45RA+ positively selected. The receptors come from a man aged 30 to 39 in good health.

V is TRBV11-3 and J is TRBJ1-2; D may be TRBD1 (5 bases). Trimming left V 4 bases short and J 5 bases short, with 14 bases between. The CDR3 covers 14 residues. Germline CDR1 is SGHNT and CDR2 is YENEEA. The CDR3 loop reads CASSSQSGPYGYTF. The CDR3 DNA follows: TGTGCCAGCAGCTCCCAATCAGGGCCGTATGGCTACACCTTC.

Of note for this clone: The sample has other DNA sequences that encode this CDR3 too. The chain couples TRBV5-1 to TRBJ2-7; D is unresolved. V lost 1 base, J lost 0 bases, and 5 bases lay in between. This CDR3 region has 13 residues. In germline, CDR1 is SGHRS, CDR2 YFSETQ. CDR3 in amino acids: CASSLRDSYEQYF. The CDR3 DNA follows: TGCGCCAGCAGCTTGAGGGACTCCTACGAGCAGTACTTC.

This rearrangement joins TRBV5-1 to TRBJ2-3, with D uncertain. Germline V gene lookup returns CDR1 SGHRS and CDR2 YFSETQ. The CDR3 loop spans 15 amino acids. V was clipped by 0 bases and J by 3 bases, with 11 bases between them. Written as DNA, the CDR3 is TGCGCCAGCAGCTTGGCCCCTCCGGCGACAGATACGCAGTATTTT. This codes for CASSLAPPATDTQYF.

As for this clone: Other DNA sequences in the sample encode the same CDR3. This chain connects TRBV11-2 to TRBJ2-7, with D uncertain. The CDR3 sequence is 14 residues long. Germline CDR1 is SGHAT and CDR2 is FQNNGV. V shed 5 bases and J shed 1 base, with 12 bases lying between them. CDR3 region: CASSLTGASYEQYF. In DNA, the CDR3 is TGTGCCAGCAGCCTGACCGGCGCGTCCTACGAGCAGTACTTC.

The rearrangement joins TRBV4-2 to TRBJ2-3; 13 bases align to TRBD2. The CDR3 is 19 amino acids. The V gene's germline CDR1 is LGHNA and CDR2 YNFKEQ. V was clipped by 1 base and J by 4 bases; unmatched bases: 11. CDR3 loop: CASSQGGTSGKGYADTQYF. The CDR3 coding sequence is TGTGCCAGCAGCCAAGGCGGGACTAGCGGGAAAGGATATGCAGATACGCAGTATTTT.

The V call is TRBV5-4, the J call TRBJ1-1; D gene unclear. V shed 0 bases and J shed 2 bases, with 11 bases lying between them. The CDR3 is 15 residues long. CDR1 and CDR2 (germline): SGHNT, YYREEE (reference sequence). In DNA form, the CDR3 reads TGTGCCAGCAGCTTGGTTAACAGTCGAAACACTGAAGCTTTCTTT. Protein product: CASSLVNSRNTEAFF. Full variable domain (outside the CDR3, taken from reference TRBV5-4 and TRBJ1-1): ETGVTQSPTHLIKTRGQQVTLRCSSQSGHNTVSWYQQALGQGPQFIFQYYREEENGRGNFPPRFSGLQFPNYSSELNVNALELDDSALYLCASSLVNSRNTEAFFGQGTRLTVV.

This chain links TRBV4-3 with TRBJ2-2, with 7 bases fitting TRBD2. The CDR3 has 16 residues. V shed 5 bases and J 3 bases; nucleotides not matched to a gene: 9. Germline-derived CDR1 and CDR2 are LGHNA and YSLEER. The CDR3 coding sequence is TGCGCCAGCAGCTCTAAATGGGGGGGTTACACCGGGGAGCTGTTTTTT. Translated: CASSSKWGGYTGELFF.

The chain joins TRBV6-6 to TRBJ1-2; no firm D call. The CDR3 sequence is 13 residues long. Germline CDR1 is MNHNY and CDR2 is SVGAGI (reference sequence). V lost 0 bases and J lost 4, with 6 bases in between. The CDR3 coding sequence is TGTGCCAGCAGTTACTCGACGGGCTATGGCTACACCTTC. It codes for CASSYSTGYGYTF.

The chain couples TRBV7-9 to TRBJ2-5; 7 bases align to TRBD2. The V and J ends lost 5 bases and 4 bases, in that order; junction bases with no gene match: 7. Germline CDR1 is SEHNR and CDR2 is FQNEAQ (reference sequence). CDR3 length: 14 amino acids. In DNA form, the CDR3 reads TGTGCCAGCAGCAAGTCGGGGGGAGGAGAGACCCAGTACTTC. Protein product: CASSKSGGGETQYF.

The chain combines TRBV13 with TRBJ2-1; TRBD2 aligns across 7 bases. The CDR3 has 16 amino acids. The germline V gene has CDR1 PRHDT and CDR2 FYEKMQ (reference sequence). The J segment lost 4 bases and the V segment lost 0 bases, leaving 6 bases of the junction unmatched. Here the CDR3 DNA reads TGTGCCAGCAGCTTAGGCCGGGACTACCGGTACAATGAGCAGTTCTTC. Translated: CASSLGRDYRYNEQFF.

The chain uses TRBV9 and TRBJ2-1; TRBD2 is a possible D gene (6 bases). V was clipped by 0 bases and J by 9 bases, with 10 bases between them. Germline CDR1 reads SGDLS; CDR2 reads YYNGEE. The CDR3 covers 13 residues. DNA of the CDR3: TGTGCCAGCAGCGTAGAACTAGCCACTGAGCAGTTCTTC. Translated, it gives CASSVELATEQFF.